The 9 T cell receptor beta chains presented below share a single source sample, sequenced in a study of T cells in tuberculosis. TCRdb's copy holds only in-frame clones and misses some; the assay was immunoSEQ multiplex PCR. The sample records more than 20,000 clones, 75% to 90% being singletons. The sequencing input was PBMCs. Source of these receptors: a donor between 10 and 35 years old with latent tuberculosis or without tuberculosis infection.

The genes are TRBV11-1 and TRBJ2-5; TRBD2 agrees at 7 bases. Germline CDR1 reads SGHAT; CDR2 reads FQDESV (reference sequence). Unmatched junction bases numbered 13, after V lost 1 base and J lost 2 bases. The CDR3 totals 18 residues. CDR3 residues: CASSLELLAGELQETQYF. DNA for the CDR3: TGTGCCAGCAGCTTAGAACTACTGGCGGGGGAACTTCAAGAGACCCAGTACTTC. Looking up the rest from reference TRBV11-1 and TRBJ2-5 gives the full variable domain: EAEVAQSPRYKITEKSQAVAFWCDPISGHATLYWYRQILGQGPELLVQFQDESVVDDSQLPKDRFSAERLKGVDSTLKIQPAELGDSAMYLCASSLELLAGELQETQYFGPGTRLLVL.

This chain joins TRBV25-1 and TRBJ2-7; tentative D call: TRBD1 (7 bases). Germline loops: CDR1 MGHDK, CDR2 SYGVNS. V gave up 5 bases and J gave up 2 bases, with 13 bases separating them. The CDR3 consists of 14 residues. This CDR3 is CASSWTGGTYEQYF. CDR3 sequence (DNA): TGTGCCAGCAGTTGGACAGGAGGGACCTACGAGCAGTACTTC.

This clone was seen a single time. V gene TRBV27 combines with J gene TRBJ1-5; perhaps TRBD1 as D (5 bases). Trimming shortened V by 8 bases and J by 4 bases, and 18 bases separated the two germline ends. Per germline, CDR1 MNHEY and CDR2 SMNVEV (reference sequence). CDR3 size: 15 residues. The DNA for the CDR3 is TGTGCCAGCTCCGAAGCAGGGCTTATAAATCAGCCCCAGCATTTT. It is translated as CASSEAGLINQPQHF.

This chain joins TRBV6-5 and TRBJ2-5, with 8 bases that match TRBD2. Germline V lookup: CDR1 MNHEY, CDR2 SVGAGI. Trimming cost V 6 bases and J 5 bases; bases outside gene matches: 8. This CDR3 contains 14 residues. Here the CDR3 DNA reads TGTGCCAGCAGAAAGACGGGGGGGCGGGAGACCCAGTACTTC. It encodes CASRKTGGRETQYF.

The rearrangement uses TRBV19 and TRBJ1-5, with no clear D. The CDR3 totals 15 residues. The V end lost 9 bases, the J end lost 6 bases, and 21 bases lay between the germline ends. CDR1 and CDR2 (germline): LNHDA, SQIVND (reference sequence). The CDR3 DNA reads TGTGCCAGCAAGTGGGAAGGAGGATATGGTCAGCCCCAGCATTTT. This translates into CASKWEGGYGQPQHF.

The chain employs TRBV19 and TRBJ2-2, with D perhaps matching TRBD2 (6 bases). The germline V gene encodes CDR1 LNHDA and CDR2 SQIVND (reference sequence). CDR3 length equals 19 residues. The V end lost 7 bases, the J end lost 1 base, and 25 bases lay between the germline ends. The CDR3 region is CASTPRGLRTLRNTGELFF. CDR3 nucleotide sequence: TGTGCCAGTACCCCTCGGGGGTTAAGGACGCTGCGGAACACCGGGGAGCTGTTTTTT.

This rearrangement joins TRBV9 to TRBJ1-2, with a tentative D call TRBD1 (6 bases). Germline values: CDR1 SGDLS, CDR2 YYNGEE. CDR3 length: 13 amino acids. Trimming took 4 bases from V and 4 from J, leaving 11 bases between them. DNA for the CDR3: TGTGCCAGCAGCCCGGGGGGGGCCTATGGCTACACCTTC. Translation: CASSPGGAYGYTF.

The chain is built from TRBV30 and TRBJ2-3; 12 bases fit TRBD2. CDR3 length: 18 amino acids. J gave up 0 bases and V 4 bases, and 11 bases lay outside the gene matches. Germline loops: CDR1 GTSNPN, CDR2 SVGIG (reference sequence). Written as DNA, the CDR3 is TGTGCCTGGACCACCCCGGGACTAGCGGGCACTAGCACAGATACGCAGTATTTT. Translated: CAWTTPGLAGTSTDTQYF.

The chain links TRBV11-2 to TRBJ2-5, with 8 nucleotides matching TRBD1. Losses at the gene ends were 6 bases for V and 1 base for J; bases not matched to a gene: 4. The germline CDR1 and CDR2 sequences are SGHAT and FQNNGV. The CDR3 length is 14 residues. The CDR3 loop reads CASRTGTGQETQYF. As DNA, the CDR3 is TGTGCCAGCAGGACCGGGACAGGCCAAGAGACCCAGTACTTC.